A single sample is the source of the 20 T cell receptor beta chains below, sequenced in a study of shared clonotypes between healthy human individuals. Clones were read by immunoSEQ multiplex PCR, and TCRdb kept only the in-frame ones, dropping some. The sample holds around 330,000 clones, approximately 74% seen once. The sequenced sample was memory CD4+ T cells sorted from blood. The subset denotes: CD45RA-negative fraction. These receptors were obtained from a man aged 25-45 years in good health.

The CDR3 DNA follows: TGTGCCAGTAGTATGAGTGTGCAGGGCTACACTGAAGCTTTCTTT. Encoded protein: CASSMSVQGYTEAFF. The chain links TRBV19 to TRBJ1-1; a weak D match, TRBD1 (5 bases). The CDR3 runs 15 residues. Germline values: CDR1 LNHDA, CDR2 SQIVND (reference sequence). V lost 3 bases and J lost 3, with 14 bases in between.

The genes are TRBV10-3 and TRBJ1-2; D unclear. V was shortened by 2 bases and J by 4 bases, with 8 bases between the two germline ends. Germline V gene lookup returns CDR1 ENHRY and CDR2 SYGVKD. The CDR3 sequence is 13 residues long. This CDR3 reads CAISEQVLYGYTF. The CDR3 DNA follows: TGTGCCATCAGTGAGCAGGTGCTCTATGGCTACACCTTC.

This clone was seen only once. V and J are TRBV10-2 and TRBJ2-7, with TRBD2 matching 8 bases. The V gene's germline CDR1 is WSHSY and CDR2 SAAADI. The ends lost 8 bases at V and 1 base at J; junction bases unmatched: 7. CDR3 length equals 14 residues. The CDR3 reads CASVITSGSYEQYF. Here the CDR3 DNA reads TGCGCCAGCGTAATTACTAGCGGTTCCTACGAGCAGTACTTC.

This clone was seen a single time. This sequence joins TRBV6-5 and TRBJ2-7; the D gene is possibly TRBD2 (5 bases). Looked up from germline, CDR1 is MNHEY and CDR2 is SVGAGI. CDR3 length: 15 residues. With 6 bases removed from V and 2 bases from J, the gap between germline ends came to 17 bases. The CDR3 loop reads CASRKLASGAYEQYF. The CDR3 nucleotides read TGTGCCAGCAGGAAGCTAGCCAGTGGCGCCTACGAGCAGTACTTC.

The chain carries TRBV18 and TRBJ2-3; no definite D call. V lost 6 bases and J lost 2, with 12 bases in between. The CDR3 extends over 14 amino acids. The germline V gene has CDR1 KGHSH and CDR2 LQKENI. CDR3 in amino acids: CASSPSRNTDTQYF. The DNA for the CDR3 is TGTGCCAGCTCCCCCTCGCGGAACACAGATACGCAGTATTTT.

This clone was counted at least ten times. This chain links TRBV10-3 with TRBJ1-2; 7 bases are a match to TRBD1. Germline lookup yields CDR1 ENHRY and CDR2 SYGVKD. V gave up 3 bases and J gave up 0 bases; unmatched junction bases: 1. This CDR3 has 14 amino acids. The CDR3 is CAISDGTANYGYTF. The CDR3 DNA follows: TGTGCCATCAGTGACGGGACAGCTAACTATGGCTACACCTTC.

This chain joins TRBV7-2 and TRBJ2-1; D not resolved. In germline, CDR1 is SGHTA, CDR2 FQGNSA. CDR3 length: 13 amino acids. In nucleotides, the CDR3 is TGTGCGAGTAGGCTAAGCCCCAGAAATGAGCAGTTCTTC. Encoded protein: CASRLSPRNEQFF.

The chain's CDR3 is CASSPQGPGQETQYF. The CDR3 region has the DNA TGTGCCAGCTCACCACAGGGGCCCGGCCAAGAGACCCAGTACTTC. The chain uses TRBV18 and TRBJ2-5; a possible D gene is TRBD1 (5 bases). From germline, CDR1 is KGHSH and CDR2 LQKENI. V lost 1 base, J lost 1 base, and 10 bases lay in between. This CDR3 has 15 residues.

The CDR3 reads CASLPGQGNEKLFF. In DNA, the CDR3 is TGTGCCAGCCTCCCGGGACAGGGGAATGAAAAACTGTTTTTT. This chain connects TRBV2 to TRBJ1-4; 10 bases match TRBD1. CDR1 is SNHLY and CDR2 is FYNNEI in the germline V gene. J was trimmed by 5 bases and V by 8 bases; bases with no gene match: 5. The CDR3 is made up of 14 amino acids.

Comment on this clone: This sequence may be a read error, since a much larger clone differs from it by one base. This sample also contains other DNA sequences that code for the same CDR3. The chain couples TRBV6-1 to TRBJ1-5; the D is unclear. V lost 4 bases to trimming and J lost 7 bases, with 20 bases between them. The CDR3 runs 16 residues. CDR1 and CDR2 from the germline V gene are MNHNS and SASEGT. The DNA of the CDR3 is TGTGCCAGCAGTGCCGTCATCCCCAACCAGGCCCAGCCCCAGCATTTT. This translates into CASSAVIPNQAQPQHF.

The CDR3 nucleotides are TGTGCCAGTATGGAACAGGGCCGAAGCAATCAGCCCCAGCATTTT. It codes for CASMEQGRSNQPQHF. The chain recombines TRBV19 with TRBJ1-5; D possibly corresponds to TRBD1 (6 bases). Germline lookup yields CDR1 LNHDA and CDR2 SQIVND (reference sequence). This CDR3 has 15 residues. Deletions cut 7 bases from V and 1 base from J, with 14 bases between.

The rearrangement uses TRBV28 and TRBJ2-5; tentatively, D is TRBD2 (6 bases). This CDR3 comprises 13 residues. Between the trimmed V and J ends, which lost 3 bases and 3 bases, there was a span of 8 bases. Germline V CDR1 and CDR2: MDHEN, SYDVKM. CDR3 protein: CASSFGGEETQYF. DNA of the CDR3: TGTGCCAGCAGTTTCGGGGGAGAAGAGACCCAGTACTTC.

The chain couples TRBV7-3 to TRBJ2-1; no definite D call. V lost 2 bases and J 5 bases, leaving 7 bases between the germline ends. The CDR3 length is 13 residues. Germline CDR1 is SGHTA and CDR2 is FQGTGA. CDR3 protein: CASSLAADNEQFF. CDR3 in DNA: TGTGCCAGCAGCTTAGCGGCTGACAATGAGCAGTTCTTC.

In nucleotides, the CDR3 is TGTGCCAGCTCCCGGGCGGTAGAAGAGACCCAGTACTTC. The encoded protein is CASSRAVEETQYF. The genes are TRBV18 and TRBJ2-5; D is uncertain. With 6 bases removed from V and 3 bases from J, the gap between germline ends came to 11 bases. Germline CDR1 reads KGHSH; CDR2 reads LQKENI. The CDR3 loop spans 13 amino acids.

The V call is TRBV5-5, the J call TRBJ1-2; 7 nucleotides agree with TRBD1. This CDR3 is built from 18 residues. V lost 0 bases to trimming and J lost 1 base; unmatched junction nucleotides: 12. Germline CDR1 reads SGHKS; CDR2 reads YYEKEE (reference sequence). The CDR3 reads CASSLDFKGQRNNYGYTF. CDR3 in DNA: TGTGCCAGCAGCTTGGATTTTAAGGGACAGCGAAATAACTATGGCTACACCTTC.

The chain recombines TRBV7-9 with TRBJ1-5, with D maybe TRBD1 (6 bases). The V end was cut by 5 bases, the J end by 2 bases, with 10 bases between. Germline V lookup: CDR1 SEHNR, CDR2 FQNEAQ (reference sequence). This CDR3 spans 14 amino acids. As DNA, the CDR3 is TGTGCCAGCAGCGTCTCAGGGGGCAATCAGCCCCAGCATTTT. This codes for CASSVSGGNQPQHF.

V gene TRBV30 combines with J gene TRBJ2-3; D gene uncertain. Trimming shortened V by 3 bases and J by 1 base, and 11 bases separated the two germline ends. This CDR3 is built from 14 residues. The germline CDR1 and CDR2 sequences are GTSNPN and SVGIG (reference sequence). The CDR3 loop is CAWSRNRGTDTQYF. The CDR3 DNA sequence: TGTGCCTGGAGCCGGAATAGGGGCACAGATACGCAGTATTTT.

For the CDR3, the DNA is TGTGCCGGCGGGACTAGCGTGACCTACGAGCAGTACTTC. It encodes CAGGTSVTYEQYF. The chain has TRBV2 and TRBJ2-7; 10 bases line up with TRBD2. The germline V gene has CDR1 SNHLY and CDR2 FYNNEI. V gave up 11 bases and J gave up 2 bases; unmatched junction bases: 6. The CDR3 loop spans 13 amino acids. Supplemented by reference TRBV2 and TRBJ2-7, the full variable domain reads EPEVTQTPSHQVTQMGQEVILRCVPISNHLYFYWYRQILGQKVEFLVSFYNNEISEKSEIFDDQFSVERPDGSNFTLKIRSTKLEDSAMYFCAGGTSVTYEQYFGPGTRLTVT.

This clone was recorded once. The chain has TRBV6-1 and TRBJ2-7; the D is unclear. Germline loops: CDR1 MNHNS, CDR2 SASEGT. Trimming took 3 bases from V and 0 from J, leaving 9 bases between them. This CDR3 contains 14 residues. Here the CDR3 reads CASSDKWDSYEQYF. CDR3 in DNA: TGTGCCAGCAGTGACAAGTGGGACTCCTACGAGCAGTACTTC.

The sample holds a few counts of this clone. The V call is TRBV7-2, the J call TRBJ1-2; D is possibly TRBD1 (5 bases). V lost 5 bases, J lost 5 bases, and 12 bases lay in between. Germline CDR1 SGHTA, CDR2 FQGNSA. The CDR3 consists of 13 residues. The CDR3: CASSQSWGYGYTF. The CDR3, as DNA: TGTGCCAGCAGCCAAAGCTGGGGGTATGGCTACACCTTC.